One sample yielded the 3 T cell receptor beta chains listed below, sequenced in a study of blood T cell repertoires in COVID-19. Sequenced by immunoSEQ multiplex PCR; TCRdb stores in-frame clones only, minus some. In the table there are 250,000 to 300,000 clones, 85% of which are singletons. Sequencing was carried out using PBMCs or T cells enriched from blood (not recorded which). These TCRs come from a woman between 50 and 59 years old who had been exposed to COVID-19.

In DNA form, the CDR3 reads TGCAGCGTTGAACACAGGGGGCGCACTGAAGCTTTCTTT. This gives the protein CSVEHRGRTEAFF. This sequence joins TRBV29-1 and TRBJ1-1; 9 bases are a match to TRBD1. The V and J ends lost 2 bases and 4 bases, in that order; junction bases with no gene match: 2. This CDR3 region has 13 residues. Germline-derived CDR1 and CDR2 are SQVTM and ANQGSEA.

The chain carries TRBV29-1 and TRBJ1-1; D possibly corresponds to TRBD1 (5 bases). Germline CDR1 is SQVTM and CDR2 is ANQGSEA. CDR3 size: 13 residues. V dropped 6 bases and J dropped 0 bases, with 11 bases sitting between them. The CDR3 sequence: CSVRQRLNTEAFF. The CDR3, as DNA: TGCAGCGTCCGACAGAGGTTGAACACTGAAGCTTTCTTT.

Many counts were recorded for this clone. V and J are TRBV30 and TRBJ1-4, with D hard to call. Germline values: CDR1 GTSNPN, CDR2 SVGIG (reference sequence). The CDR3 runs to 17 residues. Trimming cost V 4 bases and J 13 bases, with 31 bases left between them. CDR3: CAWTLTAPTSPPVGLFF. In DNA, the CDR3 is TGTGCCTGGACACTTACAGCCCCCACGTCACCCCCGGTGGGACTGTTTTTT.